This is a list of T cell receptor beta chains from one sample in a study of shared clonotypes between healthy human individuals. Measured with immunoSEQ multiplex PCR; TCRdb has only the in-frame clones, and not every one. The sample lists about 700,000 clones, 74% occurring once. The source material was memory CD4+ T cells sorted from blood. The receptor set was obtained from a woman in her 30s in good health. Each CDR3 is given with its conserved first and last residue. D genes are given only for firm matches. Clone sizes are given selectively: once, few, many, or a class where the clone is expanded.

D gene	clone size	V gene	J gene	CDR3 DNA	CDR3 protein
NA	few	TRBV9	TRBJ2-2	TGTGCCAGCAGCGTAGTGAGTCGGAACACCGGGGAGCTGTTTTTT	CASSVVSRNTGELFF
TRBD1	few	TRBV2	TRBJ2-3	TGTGCCAGCAGTCAAGACAGGGAGGATACGCAGTATTTT	CASSQDREDTQYF
NA	NA	TRBV15	TRBJ2-7	TGTGCCACCTCTGTTGGGGGCAGCTCCTACGAGCAGTACTTC	CATSVGGSSYEQYF
TRBD2	NA	TRBV7-8	TRBJ2-2	TGTGCCAGCAGCTATTATGGCGGACTAGCGGGAGACACCGGGGAGCTGTTTTTT	CASSYYGGLAGDTGELFF
TRBD1	NA	TRBV6-6	TRBJ2-5	TGTGCCAGCAGTTGGGGACAGGGGGCTGGGGAGACCCAGTACTTC	CASSWGQGAGETQYF
NA	NA	TRBV5-1	TRBJ2-3	TGCGCCAGCAGCGAAGGGCAAGATACGCAGTATTTT	CASSEGQDTQYF
NA	NA	TRBV6-5	TRBJ1-2	TGTGCCAGCAGTTACTCAAGGACAGCCTATGGCTACACCTTC	CASSYSRTAYGYTF
NA	NA	TRBV14	TRBJ2-7	TGTGCCAGCAGCCAAGACCGGACAACCTACGAGCAGTACTTC	CASSQDRTTYEQYF
NA	few	TRBV19	TRBJ1-1	TGTGCCAGTAGTACCAGGGTGGGGGACACTGAAGCTTTCTTT	CASSTRVGDTEAFF
NA	few	TRBV6-5	TRBJ1-2	TGTGCCAGCAGTGATCCGTTGTCAGAAGGCTACACCTTC	CASSDPLSEGYTF
NA	few	TRBV27	TRBJ2-1	TGTGCCAGCAGTTTAGAAGCGGGCGCCTACAATGAGCAGTTCTTC	CASSLEAGAYNEQFF
NA	NA	TRBV11-3	TRBJ2-2	TGTGCCAGCAGTGCGGGGGCTGTGAACACCGGGGAGCTGTTTTTT	CASSAGAVNTGELFF
NA	once	TRBV7-9	TRBJ1-2	TGTGCCAGCAGCTTGGGGGTGCGAACGCGAGGCTACACCTTC	CASSLGVRTRGYTF
NA	NA	TRBV6-5	TRBJ2-5	TGTGCCAGCAGTTACTCGCAGGGAATGGAGACCCAGTACTTC	CASSYSQGMETQYF
NA	NA	TRBV18	TRBJ2-7	TGTGCCAGCTCACCGACCGGTCCGGGCCCCAGGGGCGAGCAGTACTTC	CASSPTGPGPRGEQYF
NA	NA	TRBV7-9	TRBJ2-4	TGTGCCAGCAGCTTAGCGCTCGAAGGGGCCAAAAACATTCAGTACTTC	CASSLALEGAKNIQYF
NA	NA	TRBV10-2	TRBJ2-2	TGCGCCAGCACAGTAGGGGTCGGCACCGGGGAGCTGTTTTTT	CASTVGVGTGELFF
NA	few	TRBV4-1	TRBJ2-3	TGCGCCAGCAGCCAAGGAGGATCAGGGAGAAGGGATACGCAGTATTTT	CASSQGGSGRRDTQYF
NA	NA	TRBV5-4	TRBJ2-1	TGTGCCAGCAGCCCCGGTCAGAGCTCCTACAATGAGCAGTTCTTC	CASSPGQSSYNEQFF
TRBD2	many	TRBV4-1	TRBJ2-1	TGCGCCAGCAGCCCAGGTCCTAGCGGGAGTAGGTCCTACAATGAGCAGTTCTTC	CASSPGPSGSRSYNEQFF
NA	NA	TRBV9	TRBJ2-3	TGTGCCAGCAGCCCCAGGGGTAGCGGCACAGATACGCAGTATTTT	CASSPRGSGTDTQYF